The rows below give T cell receptor beta chains drawn from one sample of a study of blood T cell repertoires in COVID-19. Clones were read by immunoSEQ multiplex PCR, and TCRdb kept only the in-frame ones, dropping some. The sample comprises roughly 220,000 clones, 80% to 90% of which are singletons, and 2.5% to 3.5% rests with the top ten. The sequenced sample was peripheral blood. These receptors came from a man over 45 who had recovered from COVID-19. CDR3s include the opening cysteine and the closing phenylalanine or tryptophan. The D gene is left open where the match is weak. Size tells how often a clone was seen (once, few, many) or the class of an expanded clone, and some rows leave it out.

CDR3 DNA	CDR3 protein	V gene	J gene	clone size	D gene
TGTGCCAGCAGTCCCCGGGACAGGGGGCAAGAGACCCAGTACTTC	CASSPRDRGQETQYF	TRBV27	TRBJ2-5	NA	TRBD1
TGTGCCAGCAGTTCAAACAATGAGCAGTTCTTC	CASSSNNEQFF	TRBV28	TRBJ2-1	NA	NA
TGTGCCAGTTCACCGGGACAATCGTTTTACGAGCAGTACTTC	CASSPGQSFYEQYF	TRBV28	TRBJ2-7	NA	NA
TGTGCCAGCAGCCCGACTAGATCTGGAAACACCATATATTTT	CASSPTRSGNTIYF	TRBV7-7	TRBJ1-3	once	NA
TGCGCCAGCAGCTTGGAGGGGTTTTCCTACGAGCAGTACTTC	CASSLEGFSYEQYF	TRBV5-1	TRBJ2-7	NA	NA
TGTGCCAGCAGCCGGGAGGCTGAAGCTTTCTTT	CASSREAEAFF	TRBV12-3/TRBV12-4	TRBJ1-1	NA	NA
TGTGCCATCATGAGGGGGGGCTCGTACAATGAGCAGTTCTTC	CAIMRGGSYNEQFF	TRBV10-3	TRBJ2-1	NA	NA
TGTGCCAGCAGCGGGACTAGCGGGAGCGGGGAGCTGTTTTTT	CASSGTSGSGELFF	TRBV7-9	TRBJ2-2	NA	TRBD2
TGTGCCACCAGTGACCCCGCCACAGTGACAGATACGCAGTATTTT	CATSDPATVTDTQYF	TRBV24-1	TRBJ2-3	NA	NA
TGTGCCAGCAGCGCAGACAGGGTCTCCTACAATGAGCAGTTCTTC	CASSADRVSYNEQFF	TRBV7-9	TRBJ2-1	NA	TRBD1
TGTGCCAGCAACCTAACCGACGCTTACCTAAGGGGCCTCTCCTACGAGCAGTACTTC	CASNLTDAYLRGLSYEQYF	TRBV7-4	TRBJ2-7	NA	NA
TGTGCCAGCAGTCCCCAGCGGTTATGGGAACAAGAGACCCAGTACTTC	CASSPQRLWEQETQYF	TRBV28	TRBJ2-5	NA	NA
TGCGCCAGCAGCCAAGCAGGGGGACGCCTCTCTGGGGCCAACGTCCTGACTTTC	CASSQAGGRLSGANVLTF	TRBV4-1	TRBJ2-6	few	TRBD1
TGTGCCAGTAGTATGGGGGCAGGGGGCACTGAAGCTTTCTTT	CASSMGAGGTEAFF	TRBV19	TRBJ1-1	NA	TRBD1
TGCGCCAGCAGTGAGGGGGGGGCTTCGGACTTC	CASSEGGASDF	TRBV10-2	TRBJ2-7	NA	NA
TGTGCCAGCAGTCGAGGACAGGGGCGTAGGATGAACACTGAAGCTTTCTTT	CASSRGQGRRMNTEAFF	TRBV6-6	TRBJ1-1	NA	TRBD1
TGTGCCAGCAGCTTAGTACAGACCACTGAAGCTTTCTTT	CASSLVQTTEAFF	TRBV11-2	TRBJ1-1	NA	NA
TGTGCCAGCAGGATCACAGGGTTTCTTCAGCCCCAGCATTTT	CASRITGFLQPQHF	TRBV28	TRBJ1-5	few	NA
TGTGCCAGCAGTCCGTTCGTTGGGAGGAGGGCAAGCACAGATACGCAGTATTTT	CASSPFVGRRASTDTQYF	TRBV27	TRBJ2-3	NA	NA
TGTGCCAGCAGCTCCGCCCGGGACAGGGGGGATGGCTACACCTTC	CASSSARDRGDGYTF	TRBV7-9	TRBJ1-2	NA	TRBD1
TGCAGTGCTAGTGGCCCAGGGGGAAGGTACAATGAGCAGTTCTTC	CSASGPGGRYNEQFF	TRBV20-1	TRBJ2-1	NA	TRBD1
TGTGCCAGCAGCCCTCGGGGTGGCGACGAGCAGTACTTC	CASSPRGGDEQYF	TRBV5-4	TRBJ2-7	NA	NA
TGTGCCAGCAGATCACAGGGTTATAGCAATCAGCCCCAGCATTTT	CASRSQGYSNQPQHF	TRBV28	TRBJ1-5	NA	NA
TGTGCCTGGAGTAGACTAGCGGGAGACAATGAGCAGTTCTTC	CAWSRLAGDNEQFF	TRBV30	TRBJ2-1	NA	TRBD2
TGTGCCAGCAGCCCCGGGGAGGGACGTCAACAGGGAGATACGCAGTATTTT	CASSPGEGRQQGDTQYF	TRBV7-9	TRBJ2-3	NA	NA
TGTGCCAGCAGCTACGGGCAGTCCTACAATGAGCAGTTCTTC	CASSYGQSYNEQFF	TRBV6-5	TRBJ2-1	NA	NA
TGCGCCAGCAGCCAGACTAGCGCGAACCAAGAGACCCAGTACTTC	CASSQTSANQETQYF	TRBV5-1	TRBJ2-5	NA	TRBD2
TGTGCCAGCAACTCCGGGGGGACAGGGCTCCACGAGCAGTACTTC	CASNSGGTGLHEQYF	TRBV14	TRBJ2-7	NA	TRBD1
TGCGCCAGCAGCTCCGGGACAGGCGACTCTGGAAACACCATATATTTT	CASSSGTGDSGNTIYF	TRBV5-1	TRBJ1-3	NA	TRBD1
TGCGCCAGCAGCGAGGAGCCGGAGGCCGCCTACAATGAGCAGTTCTTC	CASSEEPEAAYNEQFF	TRBV5-1	TRBJ2-1	few	NA
TGTGCCAGCAGCGCCAGGACAGGGAAGACTGAAGCTTTCTTT	CASSARTGKTEAFF	TRBV9	TRBJ1-1	NA	TRBD1
TGTGCCAGCAGCTTAGTTCGGGTGGAAGAGACCCAGTACTTC	CASSLVRVEETQYF	TRBV13	TRBJ2-5	NA	NA
TGCGCCAGCACTGACATGAGCTCCTACAATGAGCAGTTCTTC	CASTDMSSYNEQFF	TRBV5-1	TRBJ2-1	once	NA
TGTGCCAGCAGTTGGGAGGGACCGAGCACAGATACGCAGTATTTT	CASSWEGPSTDTQYF	TRBV28	TRBJ2-3	NA	TRBD2
TGTGCCAGCAGTGATTTAGTAAGGAACACTGAAGCTTTCTTT	CASSDLVRNTEAFF	TRBV2	TRBJ1-1	NA	NA
TGTGCCAGCAGCTTAGAATCAGCGGGAGGCGGGGGTGAGCAGTTCTTC	CASSLESAGGGGEQFF	TRBV7-2	TRBJ2-1	NA	TRBD2
TGTGCCAGCAGTTTGAGACAGGGAGGTGAAGCTTTCTTT	CASSLRQGGEAFF	TRBV12-3/TRBV12-4	TRBJ1-1	NA	TRBD1
TGTGCCAGCAGCCAAGACAGCTACGAGCAGTACTTC	CASSQDSYEQYF	TRBV3-1/TRBV3-2	TRBJ2-7	once	NA
TGTGCCAGCTCACCACCCGGGACAGGGAATGGTGCTGAGCAGTTCTTC	CASSPPGTGNGAEQFF	TRBV18	TRBJ2-1	NA	TRBD1
TGTGCCAGCAGCGTAGGGGGCGGGGCCTCCTACAATGAGCAGTTCTTC	CASSVGGGASYNEQFF	TRBV9	TRBJ2-1	NA	NA
TGTGCCAGCAGCGTAGCTAGCGGACCCTACGAGCAGTACTTC	CASSVASGPYEQYF	TRBV9	TRBJ2-7	NA	TRBD2
TGTGCCAGTAGTATGGCTCGCGGGAGGGCCTCAGATACGCAGTATTTT	CASSMARGRASDTQYF	TRBV19	TRBJ2-3	NA	TRBD2
TGCGCCAGCAGCTTTCACAGGGGCTATGGCTACACCTTC	CASSFHRGYGYTF	TRBV5-1	TRBJ1-2	NA	TRBD1
TGTGCCAGCAGCGGCACTAGCGGGAGGTCGGGTGAGCAGTACTTC	CASSGTSGRSGEQYF	TRBV9	TRBJ2-7	NA	TRBD2
TGTGCCAGCAGCCCGGGACAGGGAGAAGCCTTGAACACTGAAGCTTTCTTT	CASSPGQGEALNTEAFF	TRBV5-4	TRBJ1-1	NA	TRBD1
TGTGCCAGCAGCTTCTGGACTAGCGGGAGGGCCCCGGAGACCCAGTACTTC	CASSFWTSGRAPETQYF	TRBV7-2	TRBJ2-5	NA	TRBD2
TGTGCCAGCAGTTACGAGGCAAGCAATCAGCCCCAGCATTTT	CASSYEASNQPQHF	TRBV6-5	TRBJ1-5	NA	NA
TGTGCCAGTAGCCCCAGAGGGCCGACATGGGACGAGCAGTACTTC	CASSPRGPTWDEQYF	TRBV19	TRBJ2-7	NA	NA
TGTGCCAGCAGCTTCCTAGCGGGCACAGATACGCAGTATTTT	CASSFLAGTDTQYF	TRBV7-2	TRBJ2-3	many	TRBD2
TGCGCCAGCAGTGAGTGGCACGGAGCCAACACTGAAGCTTTCTTT	CASSEWHGANTEAFF	TRBV10-2	TRBJ1-1	NA	NA